The rows below give T cell receptor beta chains drawn from one sample of a study of Graves' ophthalmopathy and Graves' hyperthyroidism. TCRdb ran MiXCR on the multiplex PCR reads and lists one entry per CDR3 protein. This table holds roughly 610,000 distinct CDR3 sequences, about 24% found once. The material sequenced was peripheral blood. The receptors come from a young woman with stable Graves' hyperthyroidism. Some clones in this sample may be carry-over from other donors' samples. CDR3s include the opening cysteine and the closing phenylalanine or tryptophan. A D gene is named only where the DNA matches it firmly. A row's size may be missing; if present it is once, few, many or a size class.

TRBJ2-7 | TRBV27 | NA | TRBD1 | CASSPARDRGSYEQYF | TGTGCCAGCAGTCCTGCCCGGGACAGGGGATCCTACGAGCAGTACTTC
TRBJ2-5 | TRBV4-1 | many | TRBD2 | CASSQALAGGSETQYF | TGCGCCAGCAGCCAAGCGTTAGCGGGAGGGTCGGAGACCCAGTACTTC
TRBJ2-5 | TRBV7-3 | few | NA | CASSSETGLKTQYF | TGTGCCAGCAGCTCAGAAACAGGGTTGAAGACCCAGTACTTC
TRBJ2-7 | TRBV13 | many | TRBD2 | CASSLRSGLAGDFYEQYF | TGTGCCAGCAGCTTACGATCGGGACTAGCGGGAGACTTCTACGAGCAGTACTTC
TRBJ1-6 | TRBV12-3/TRBV12-4 | many | TRBD1 | CASSLTLGQRSPLHF | TGTGCCAGCAGTTTAACCCTGGGACAGCGATCACCCCTCCACTTT
TRBJ2-7 | TRBV20-1 | NA | TRBD2 | CSASEAGALPYF | TGCAGTGCTTCGGAAGCGGGAGCATTACCATACTTC
TRBJ1-1 | TRBV12-3/TRBV12-4 | NA | NA | CASSFYLDTEAFF | TGTGCCAGCAGTTTTTACCTTGACACTGAAGCTTTCTTT
TRBJ2-5 | TRBV7-8 | NA | NA | CASSVGSRGTQETQYF | TGTGCCAGCAGCGTAGGGTCCAGGGGAACCCAAGAGACCCAGTACTTC
TRBJ2-5 | TRBV7-9 | many | TRBD1 | CASSPRRTGVETQYF | TGTGCCAGCAGCCCACGAAGGACAGGGGTTGAGACCCAGTACTTC
TRBJ2-7 | TRBV7-2 | many | NA | CASSITGYYYEQYF | TGTGCCAGCAGCATCACCGGGTACTATTACGAGCAGTACTTC
TRBJ2-5 | TRBV29-1 | many | NA | CSVAGLLMGETQYF | TGCAGCGTTGCTGGACTTCTTATGGGAGAGACCCAGTACTTC
TRBJ2-5 | TRBV7-2 | NA | TRBD2 | CASSPGLGPQETQYF | TGTGCCAGCAGCCCTGGACTAGGGCCCCAAGAGACCCAGTACTTC
TRBJ2-7 | TRBV12-3/TRBV12-4 | few | TRBD2 | CASSLGLGFYEQYF | TGTGCCAGCAGTTTGGGACTAGGATTCTACGAGCAGTACTTC
TRBJ2-5 | TRBV7-3 | many | TRBD2 | CASSSGTSGGLETQYF | TGTGCCAGCAGTTCCGGGACTAGCGGGGGGTTAGAGACCCAGTACTTC
TRBJ1-5 | TRBV19 | many | TRBD1 | CASSMRTGGQPQHF | TGTGCCAGTAGTATGAGGACAGGGGGTCAGCCCCAGCATTTT
TRBJ2-7 | TRBV12-3/TRBV12-4 | few | TRBD1 | CASNLGTGVDEQYF | TGTGCCAGCAACTTGGGGACAGGGGTTGACGAGCAGTACTTC
TRBJ1-2 | TRBV12-3/TRBV12-4 | NA | TRBD1 | CASSTTGLGYGDTF | TGTGCCAGCAGCACGACAGGGCTGGGCTATGGCGACACCTTC
TRBJ1-5 | TRBV6-5 | many | NA | CASTPVGGNQPQHF | TGTGCCAGCACCCCCGTCGGGGGGAATCAGCCCCAGCATTTT